One sample yielded the 27 T cell receptor beta chains listed below, sequenced in a study of blood T cells in healthy people across ages. Primed by a sample-barcoded 5' primer and a J-beta primer mix, a second PCR proceeded for about 6 to 12 cycles. Each CDR3 protein gets one entry after TCRdb re-called the 5' RACE reads with MiXCR. The table lists around 1.5 million distinct CDR3 sequences, 42% of them singletons. Input material: blood. These receptor sequences come from a woman aged 18-29 years in good health.

This clonotype was counted only a few times. This chain connects TRBV6-1 to TRBJ1-2; a possible D gene is TRBD1 (5 bases). The CDR3 consists of 14 residues. Germline V CDR1 and CDR2: MNHNS, SASEGT. Trimming pared 5 bases from V and 4 bases from J, leaving 14 bases between. The CDR3 nucleotides are TGTGCCAGCAGTATTGGGGGGTGGGGCTATGGCTACACCTTC. Protein sequence: CASSIGGWGYGYTF.

This rearrangement joins TRBV3-1 to TRBJ2-3, with D perhaps matching TRBD2 (6 bases). With 6 bases removed from V and 6 bases from J, the gap between germline ends came to 16 bases. Germline V CDR1 and CDR2: LGHDT, YNNKEL (reference sequence). The CDR3 sequence is 14 residues long. As DNA, the CDR3 is TGTGCCAGCAGTGGCGGGGTGGGCGCCGATACGCAGTATTTT. Protein product: CASSGGVGADTQYF.

This clonotype was picked up a small number of times. The chain joins TRBV7-9 to TRBJ2-1; no definite D call. The CDR3 spans 15 residues. V was shortened by 5 bases and J by 1 base, with 12 bases between the two germline ends. CDR1 and CDR2 (germline): SEHNR, FQNEAQ (reference sequence). In nucleotides, the CDR3 is TGTGCCAGCAGCCCGGCCAGGCAGTCCTACAATGAGCAGTTCTTC. As protein: CASSPARQSYNEQFF.

V usage is TRBV4-1 and J usage is TRBJ2-5; 7 bases fit TRBD1. The DNA end lines up better with TRBJ2-7; the J call may be wrong. The CDR3 is 15 amino acids. Germline assignment: CDR1 MGHRA and CDR2 YSYEKL. CDR3 in amino acids: CASSQDYRGTYEQYF. Here the CDR3 DNA reads TGCGCCAGCAGCCAAGATTACAGGGGAACCTACGAGCAGTACTTC.

V is TRBV2 and J is TRBJ1-4, with unresolved D. The CDR3 covers 14 residues. Per the germline V gene, CDR1 is SNHLY and CDR2 is FYNNEI. Trimming stripped 7 bases from V and 8 bases from J, with 17 bases between. DNA for the CDR3: TGTGCCAGCAAAACCCAAGAGGGCCGGGAAAAACTGTTTTTT. It specifies CASKTQEGREKLFF.

The CDR3 sequence: CASSYAKTGGNSPLHF. The DNA for the CDR3 is TGTGCCAGCAGTTACGCCAAGACAGGGGGTAATTCACCCCTCCACTTT. This chain uses TRBV6-2 or TRBV6-3 with TRBJ1-6; TRBD1 agrees at 9 bases. V lost 2 bases to trimming and J lost 6 bases; unmatched junction nucleotides: 5. The CDR3 is 16 amino acids. Germline CDR1 is MNHEY and CDR2 is SVGEGT.

This clonotype was picked up one time. The rearrangement uses TRBV2 and TRBJ2-6, with D possibly TRBD1 on 5 matching bases. This CDR3 has 19 amino acids. Trimming removed 0 bases from V and 0 bases from J, with 15 bases in between. The V gene's germline CDR1 is SNHLY and CDR2 FYNNEI. CDR3 protein: CASSEAPLTASSGANVLTF. The CDR3 DNA reads as TGTGCCAGCAGTGAAGCGCCTTTGACAGCAAGCTCTGGGGCCAACGTCCTGACTTTC.

The rearrangement uses TRBV18 and TRBJ2-7; 8 bases match TRBD2. Germline trimming cut 0 bases from V and 7 bases from J; bases unmatched to any gene: 23. This CDR3 spans 20 amino acids. The germline gives CDR1 KGHSH, CDR2 LQKENI. CDR3 nucleotide sequence: TGTGCCAGCTCACCACCGTCAAGAGGCAACCCGGGACTAGGGTTCAATGAGCAGTACTTC. Its protein is CASSPPSRGNPGLGFNEQYF.

V and J are TRBV20-1 and TRBJ2-1; 9 positions match TRBD2. The CDR3 length is 18 residues. Germline V gene lookup returns CDR1 DFQATT and CDR2 SNEGSKA (reference sequence). J was trimmed by 7 bases and V by 6 bases; bases with no gene match: 22. The DNA for the CDR3 is TGCAGTGCCCCAGCGTTAAATAAGCGGGAGGCTTATTCAAATGAGCAGTTCTTC. This gives the protein CSAPALNKREAYSNEQFF.

The V and J genes are TRBV30 and TRBJ1-5; D not resolved. V was shortened by 4 bases and J by 3 bases, with 10 bases between the two germline ends. This CDR3 has 13 amino acids. Germline values: CDR1 GTSNPN, CDR2 SVGIG (reference sequence). The CDR3: CAWTGGVNQPQHF. The CDR3 region has the DNA TGTGCCTGGACGGGCGGAGTCAATCAGCCCCAGCATTTT.

V gene TRBV11-2 combines with J gene TRBJ2-7, with 9 nucleotides matching TRBD1. The CDR3 loop spans 17 amino acids. The germline CDR1 and CDR2 sequences are SGHAT and FQNNGV. J gave up 1 base and V 5 bases, and 12 bases lay outside the gene matches. In DNA, the CDR3 is TGTGCCAGCAGCCCACTGGACAGGGGACCCCGGTCCTACGAGCAGTACTTC. Residues: CASSPLDRGPRSYEQYF.

This clonotype was picked up a small number of times. This chain uses TRBV7-8 with TRBJ2-7, with D perhaps TRBD1 (6 bases). Germline assignment: CDR1 SGHVS and CDR2 FQNEAQ. The CDR3 runs 16 residues. V lost 5 bases and J lost 2, with 19 bases in between. The CDR3 sequence is CASSGNRVRVTYEQYF. The CDR3 DNA sequence: TGTGCCAGCAGCGGAAACAGGGTTCGGGTGACCTACGAGCAGTACTTC.

In the case of this clonotype: It may be a read error: a sequence one base away is much more abundant. V usage is TRBV5-1 and J usage is TRBJ2-1, with 9 bases matching TRBD2. This CDR3 is built from 16 residues. Germline V gives CDR1 SGHRS, CDR2 YFSETQ. J was trimmed by 7 bases and V by 4 bases; bases with no gene match: 12. The DNA of the CDR3 is TGCGCCAGCAGCCATGGAGGACGAGCGGGAGGAAATGAGCAGTTCTTC. Amino acids: CASSHGGRAGGNEQFF.

This clonotype came up a few times. The V gene is TRBV12-3 or TRBV12-4, the J gene TRBJ1-5; the D gene is possibly TRBD1 (6 bases). V dropped 8 bases and J dropped 3 bases, with 17 bases sitting between them. CDR3 length equals 15 residues. The CDR3 protein is CASAPSTGFNQPQHF. The CDR3 DNA reads as TGTGCCAGCGCCCCCTCCACAGGGTTCAATCAGCCCCAGCATTTT.

The chain employs TRBV21-1 and TRBJ2-7; the listed D gene, TRBD1, was not tested against the DNA. TRBV21-1 is tagged as a pseudogene. The length of the CDR3 is 18 residues. The CDR3 coding sequence is TGTGCCAGCAGCAAGGTTTCATCCGGCGGGACCAACTCCTACGAGCAGTACTTC. Its protein product is CASSKVSSGGTNSYEQYF.

This clonotype has a handful of counts. The V and J genes are TRBV27 and TRBJ2-1; D may be TRBD2 (5 bases). The germline gives CDR1 MNHEY, CDR2 SMNVEV (reference sequence). The CDR3 is 15 amino acids. V lost 10 bases to trimming and J lost 0 bases, with 16 bases between them. The CDR3 spells CANPVEAGSYNEQFF. CDR3 coding DNA: TGTGCCAACCCGGTGGAGGCGGGCTCCTACAATGAGCAGTTCTTC.

This clonotype was found a few times. The V call is TRBV27, the J call TRBJ2-1, with TRBD2 matching 14 bases. Germline-derived CDR1 and CDR2 are MNHEY and SMNVEV (reference sequence). The V segment lost 4 bases and the J segment 4 bases; nucleotides outside the gene matches: 15. The CDR3 is made up of 20 amino acids. CDR3 residues: CASSSGPGTSGRYLYNEQFF. The CDR3 DNA is TGTGCCAGCAGTTCCGGCCCCGGGACTAGCGGGAGATATTTGTACAATGAGCAGTTCTTC.

The rearrangement links TRBV14 to TRBJ2-7, with D possibly being TRBD1 (6 bases). Looked up from germline, CDR1 is SGHDN and CDR2 is FVKESK. CDR3 length equals 15 residues. Between the trimmed V and J ends, which lost 0 bases and 3 bases, there was a span of 12 bases. The CDR3 loop is CASSQESGADYEQYF. The CDR3 region has the DNA TGTGCCAGCAGCCAAGAGTCAGGGGCGGACTACGAGCAGTACTTC.

This chain links TRBV28 with TRBJ2-4, with TRBD2 matching 13 bases. The DNA end is a closer match to TRBJ2-5, so the J assignment may be wrong. Germline V CDR1 and CDR2: MDHEN, SYDVKM. This CDR3 has 18 residues. The CDR3 DNA reads TGTGCCAGCAGTTTCCTCGGACTAGCGGGGGCCAGCCAAGAGACCCAGTACTTC. Its protein product is CASSFLGLAGASQETQYF.

There are a few counts of this clonotype. This chain joins TRBV2 and TRBJ1-5; no reliable D call. Between the trimmed V and J ends, which lost 3 bases and 4 bases, there was a span of 10 bases. The CDR3 extends over 14 amino acids. The V gene's germline CDR1 is SNHLY and CDR2 FYNNEI. The CDR3 region is CASSDMALNQPQHF. CDR3 bases: TGTGCCAGCAGTGATATGGCGCTTAATCAGCCCCAGCATTTT.

This clonotype was counted a few times. The rearrangement links TRBV6-5 to TRBJ2-1, with 10 nucleotides matching TRBD2. This CDR3 contains 14 residues. Germline lookup yields CDR1 MNHEY and CDR2 SVGAGI. The ends lost 6 bases at V and 8 bases at J; junction bases unmatched: 7. The CDR3 loop reads CASRASGRSYEQFF. CDR3 DNA: TGTGCCAGCAGGGCTAGCGGGAGAAGTTATGAGCAGTTCTTC.

The genes are TRBV20-1 and TRBJ2-1, with TRBD2 matching 8 bases. The J call is uncertain, as TRBJ2-7 better fits the DNA end. The CDR3 consists of 16 residues. Germline V gene data show CDR1 as DFQATT and CDR2 as SNEGSKA (reference sequence). CDR3 DNA: TGCAGTGGCCCCCCGGGGGGGCAGCGCTCCTACAATGAGCAGTACTTC. Translation: CSGPPGGQRSYNEQYF.

Worth noting for this clonotype: Mismatch with germline at one junction end may stem from a read error. The chain links TRBV6-4 to TRBJ2-6, with 7 bases fitting TRBD1. CDR3 length: 16 amino acids. CDR1 MRHNA and CDR2 SNTAGT come from the germline V gene. In DNA form, the CDR3 reads TGTGTCAGCAGTGACTCGATTAGACAGGGCACCAACGTCCTGACTTTC. This encodes CVSSDSIRQGTNVLTF.

The sample holds a few counts of this clonotype. V and J are TRBV29-1 and TRBJ1-4; a weak D match, TRBD1 (5 bases). V lost 7 bases, J lost 6 bases, and 12 bases lay in between. CDR3 length: 12 residues. Germline CDR1 reads SQVTM; CDR2 reads ANQGSEA. CDR3 DNA: TGCAGCGCCAAGGAAGGGGATGAAAAACTGTTTTTT. Amino acid sequence: CSAKEGDEKLFF.

In this sample, this clonotype turned up a few times. CDR3 sequence reads: CASSPRALAPQDTQYF. The CDR3 DNA reads as TGTGCCAGCAGCCCCCGGGCACTGGCCCCCCAAGATACGCAGTATTTT. This chain uses TRBV11-2 with TRBJ2-3; D remains ambiguous. The germline CDR1 and CDR2 sequences are SGHAT and FQNNGV. The CDR3 runs to 16 residues. With 5 bases removed from V and 5 bases from J, the gap between germline ends came to 20 bases.

The chain couples TRBV5-1 to TRBJ2-5, with 8 positions matching TRBD2. CDR3 length equals 15 residues. The ends lost 4 bases at V and 11 bases at J; junction bases unmatched: 16. The germline V gene has CDR1 SGHRS and CDR2 YFSETQ. The CDR3 DNA sequence: TGCGCCAGCAGCCCTACTAGCGGACCATACAATGAGCAGTACTTC. This sequence encodes CASSPTSGPYNEQYF.

The chain combines TRBV10-3 with TRBJ1-1; D is undetermined. This CDR3 comprises 13 residues. CDR1 ENHRY and CDR2 SYGVKD come from the germline V gene. V lost 10 bases, J lost 3 bases, and 15 bases lay in between. The CDR3: CASSDIGHTEAFF. For the CDR3, the DNA is TGTGCCAGCAGCGATATCGGACACACTGAAGCTTTCTTT.